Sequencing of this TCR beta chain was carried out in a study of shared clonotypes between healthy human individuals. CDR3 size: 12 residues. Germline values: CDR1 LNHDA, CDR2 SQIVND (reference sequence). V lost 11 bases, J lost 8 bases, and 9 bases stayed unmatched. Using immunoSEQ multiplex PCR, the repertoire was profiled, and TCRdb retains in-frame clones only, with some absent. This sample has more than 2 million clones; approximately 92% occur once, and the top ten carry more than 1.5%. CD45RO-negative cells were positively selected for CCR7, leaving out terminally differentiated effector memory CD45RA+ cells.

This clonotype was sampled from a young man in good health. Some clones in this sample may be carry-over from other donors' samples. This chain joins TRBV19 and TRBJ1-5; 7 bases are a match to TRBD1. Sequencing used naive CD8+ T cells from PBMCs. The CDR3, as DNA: TGTGCCTCAACAGGGGCCGGTAAGCCCCAGCATTTT. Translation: CASTGAGKPQHF.